A selection of T cell receptor beta chains follows, all from one sample in a study of human T cells and chemical hapten exposure. TCRdb re-analysed the RACE reads in MiXCR, keeping a single row per CDR3 protein. The profile covers 180,000 or so distinct CDR3 sequences, with approximately 14% appearing a single time and 1.5% to 2% taken by the ten largest. This material consisted of whole blood, taken in connection with sensitization to the hapten diphenylcyclopropenone (DPC). These TCRs come from a woman younger than 45 with alopecia areata. Some clones in this sample may be carry-over from other donors' samples. The CDR3 runs from the conserved cysteine through the conserved F or W. Each record gives: clone size, V gene, CDR3 length, J gene, D gene, CDR3 protein, CDR3 DNA. D genes are given only for firm matches. A clone size is listed for some rows: how often the clone was seen (once, few, many), or a class if it is expanded.

>few|TRBV28|13|TRBJ1-2|-
CASRRTANYGYTF
TGTGCCAGCAGACGGACAGCTAACTATGGCTACACCTTC
>many|TRBV6-6|19|TRBJ1-6|-
CASSYSPPGRSSYNSPLHF
TGTGCCAGCAGTTACTCGCCCCCGGGCAGAAGCTCCTATAATTCACCCCTCCACTTT
>-|TRBV7-6|13|TRBJ1-5|-
CASSRQNDQPQHF
TGTGCCAGCAGCCGTCAGAATGATCAGCCCCAGCATTTT
>-|TRBV11-2|13|TRBJ2-1|-
CASSLDPHNEQFF
TGTGCCAGCAGCTTAGATCCCCACAATGAGCAGTTCTTC
>few|TRBV11-3|15|TRBJ2-2|-
CASSQGRGTTGELFF
TGTGCCAGCAGCCAAGGCAGGGGAACGACCGGGGAGCTGTTTTTT
>few|TRBV7-9|15|TRBJ1-1|-
CASSLSRGEYTEAFF
TGTGCCAGCAGCTTATCACGCGGGGAGTACACTGAAGCTTTCTTT
>-|TRBV29-1|12|TRBJ1-1|-
CSVLWGPNEAFF
TGCAGCGTTCTTTGGGGCCCGAATGAAGCTTTCTTT
>many|TRBV24-1|12|TRBJ1-4|-
CATSINGEKLFF
TGTGCCACCAGTATTAATGGGGAAAAACTGTTTTTT
>few|TRBV7-2|17|TRBJ1-3|-
CASSLAPGLGAGNTIYF
TGTGCCAGCAGCTTAGCCCCGGGACTCGGGGCAGGAAACACCATATATTTT
>-|TRBV6-6|19|TRBJ1-5|-
CASSYSVPGDVGSNQPQHF
TGTGCCAGCAGTTACTCTGTCCCAGGGGACGTTGGTAGCAATCAGCCCCAGCATTTT
>few|TRBV27|18|TRBJ2-2|-
CASSSSLYRAANTGELFF
TGTGCCAGCAGTTCCTCCCTTTACAGAGCTGCGAACACCGGGGAGCTGTTTTTT
>many|TRBV12-3/TRBV12-4|11|TRBJ2-3|-
CASTYTDTQYF
TGTGCCAGCACCTACACAGATACGCAGTATTTT
>few|TRBV28|17|TRBJ2-7|TRBD2
CASRSTTTSGLSYEQYF
TGTGCCAGCAGGAGCACCACAACTAGCGGTCTATCCTACGAGCAGTACTTC
>-|TRBV6-2/TRBV6-3|15|TRBJ1-1|-
CASTPGSIMNTEAFF
TGTGCCAGCACCCCCGGCAGCATCATGAACACTGAAGCTTTCTTT
>-|TRBV3-1|16|TRBJ2-2|TRBD1
CASSNEGASPTGELFF
TGTGCCAGCAGCAACGAGGGGGCCAGTCCCACCGGGGAGCTGTTTTTT
>few|TRBV4-2|13|TRBJ1-5|-
CASRDNSNQPQHF
TGTGCCAGCAGGGACAATAGCAATCAGCCCCAGCATTTT
>-|TRBV18|14|TRBJ2-7|TRBD1
CASSPLDRGEEQYF
TGTGCCAGCTCCCCATTGGACAGGGGTGAGGAGCAGTACTTC
>few|TRBV20-1|12|TRBJ1-1|-
CSARDRGTEAFF
TGCAGTGCTAGAGACAGGGGCACTGAAGCTTTCTTT
>many|TRBV9|15|TRBJ2-5|TRBD2
CASSPSGPDQETQYF
TGTGCCAGCAGCCCTAGCGGGCCCGATCAAGAGACCCAGTACTTC
>few|TRBV2|16|TRBJ2-1|TRBD2
CASSITPGLADNEQFF
TGTGCCAGCAGCATTACACCGGGACTAGCGGACAATGAGCAGTTCTTC